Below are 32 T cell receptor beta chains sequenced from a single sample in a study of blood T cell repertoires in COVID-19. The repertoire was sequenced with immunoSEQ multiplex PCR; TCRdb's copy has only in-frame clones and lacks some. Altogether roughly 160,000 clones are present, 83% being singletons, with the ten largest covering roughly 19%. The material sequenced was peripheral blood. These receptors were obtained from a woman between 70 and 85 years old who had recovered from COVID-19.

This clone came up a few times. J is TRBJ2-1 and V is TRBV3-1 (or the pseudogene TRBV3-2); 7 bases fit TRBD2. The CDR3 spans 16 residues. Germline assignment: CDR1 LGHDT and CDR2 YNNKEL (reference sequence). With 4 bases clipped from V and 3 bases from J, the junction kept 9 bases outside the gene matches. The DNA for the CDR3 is TGTGCCAGCAGCCCATCCGGGACTACCCTCTACAATGAGCAGTTCTTC. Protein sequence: CASSPSGTTLYNEQFF.

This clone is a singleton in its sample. For the CDR3, the DNA is TGCGCCAGCAGCTTGCCAGCGGGGTACAATGAGCAGTTCTTC. It is translated as CASSLPAGYNEQFF. The chain is built from TRBV5-1 and TRBJ2-1, with 7 nucleotides matching TRBD2. From germline, CDR1 is SGHRS and CDR2 YFSETQ. The CDR3 has 14 residues. J gave up 4 bases and V 1 base, and 2 bases lay outside the gene matches.

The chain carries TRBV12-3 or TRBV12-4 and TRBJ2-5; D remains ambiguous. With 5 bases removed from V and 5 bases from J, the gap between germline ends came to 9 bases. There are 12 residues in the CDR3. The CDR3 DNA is TGTGCCAGCAGTCCCCGTTCCGAGACCCAGTACTTC. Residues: CASSPRSETQYF.

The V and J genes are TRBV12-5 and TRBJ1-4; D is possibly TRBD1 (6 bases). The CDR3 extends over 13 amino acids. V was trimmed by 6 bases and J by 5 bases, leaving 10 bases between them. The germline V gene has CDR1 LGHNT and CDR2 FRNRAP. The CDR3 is CASGSGANEKLFF. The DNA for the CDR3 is TGTGCTAGTGGATCAGGGGCGAATGAAAAACTGTTTTTT.

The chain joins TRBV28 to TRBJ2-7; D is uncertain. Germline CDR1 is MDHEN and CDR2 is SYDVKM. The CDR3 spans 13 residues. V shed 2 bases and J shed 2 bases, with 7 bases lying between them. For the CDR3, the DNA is TGTGCCAGCAGTTTAGCTACCCCCTACGAGCAGTACTTC. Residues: CASSLATPYEQYF.

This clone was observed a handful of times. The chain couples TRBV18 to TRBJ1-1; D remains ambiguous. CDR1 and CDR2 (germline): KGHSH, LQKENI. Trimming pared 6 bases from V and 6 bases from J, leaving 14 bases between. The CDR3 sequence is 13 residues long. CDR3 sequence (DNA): TGTGCCAGCTCCCCGCCCGGGGTCGCTGAAGCTTTCTTT. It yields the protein CASSPPGVAEAFF.

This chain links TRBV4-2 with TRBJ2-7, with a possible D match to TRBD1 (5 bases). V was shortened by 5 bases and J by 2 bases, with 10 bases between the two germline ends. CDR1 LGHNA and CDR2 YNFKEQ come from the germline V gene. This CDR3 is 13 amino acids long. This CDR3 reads CASSYGQTYEQYF. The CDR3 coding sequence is TGTGCCAGCAGCTATGGACAAACCTACGAGCAGTACTTC.

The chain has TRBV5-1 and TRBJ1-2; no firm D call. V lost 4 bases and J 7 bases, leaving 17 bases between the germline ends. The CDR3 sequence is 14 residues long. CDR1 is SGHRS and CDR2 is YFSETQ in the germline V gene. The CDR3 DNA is TGCGCCAGCAGCCCCGGCTGGGGAGTCGGTGGCTACACCTTC. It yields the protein CASSPGWGVGGYTF.

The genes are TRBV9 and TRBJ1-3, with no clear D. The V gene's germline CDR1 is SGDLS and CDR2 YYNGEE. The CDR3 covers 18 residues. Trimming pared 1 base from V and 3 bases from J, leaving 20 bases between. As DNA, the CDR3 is TGTGCCAGCAGCGTAAATTGGTTGGGAGTCCCGGTTGGAAACACCATATATTTT. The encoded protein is CASSVNWLGVPVGNTIYF.

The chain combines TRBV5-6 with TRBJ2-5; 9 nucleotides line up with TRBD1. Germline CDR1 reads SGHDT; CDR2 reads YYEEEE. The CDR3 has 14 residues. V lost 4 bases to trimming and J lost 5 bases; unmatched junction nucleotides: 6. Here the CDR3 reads CASSGGTGLETQYF. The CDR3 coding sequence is TGTGCCAGCAGCGGCGGGACAGGGCTGGAGACCCAGTACTTC.

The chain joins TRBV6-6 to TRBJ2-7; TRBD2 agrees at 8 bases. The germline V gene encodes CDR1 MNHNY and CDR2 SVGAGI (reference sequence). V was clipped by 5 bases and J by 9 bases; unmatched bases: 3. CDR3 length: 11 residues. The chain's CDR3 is CASSPREGQYF. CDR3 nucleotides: TGTGCCAGCAGTCCCCGGGAGGGGCAGTACTTC.

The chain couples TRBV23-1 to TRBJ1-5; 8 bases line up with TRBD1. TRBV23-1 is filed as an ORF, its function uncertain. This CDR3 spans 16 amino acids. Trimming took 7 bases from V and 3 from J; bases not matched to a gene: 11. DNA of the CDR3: TGCGCCAGCACCCCCCGTGGACAGGGAGCCAATCAGCCCCAGCATTTT. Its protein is CASTPRGQGANQPQHF.

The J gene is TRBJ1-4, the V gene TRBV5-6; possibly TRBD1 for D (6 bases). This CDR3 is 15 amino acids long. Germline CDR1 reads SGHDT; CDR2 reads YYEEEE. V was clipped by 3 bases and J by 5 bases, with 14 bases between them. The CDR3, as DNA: TGTGCCAGCAGCTCGCTGGGACACGCGAATGAAAAACTGTTTTTT. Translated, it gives CASSSLGHANEKLFF. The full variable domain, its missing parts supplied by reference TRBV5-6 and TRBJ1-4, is DAGVTQSPTHLIKTRGQQVTLRCSPKSGHDTVSWYQQALGQGPQFIFQYYEEEERQRGNFPDRFSGHQFPNYSSELNVNALLLGDSALYLCASSSLGHANEKLFFGSGTQLSVL.

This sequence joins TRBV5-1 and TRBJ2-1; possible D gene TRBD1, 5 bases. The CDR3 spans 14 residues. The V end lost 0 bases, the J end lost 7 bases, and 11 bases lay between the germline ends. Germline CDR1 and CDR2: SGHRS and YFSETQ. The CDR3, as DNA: TGCGCCAGCAGCTTGGTCTCAGGGAATAATGAGCAGTTCTTC. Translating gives CASSLVSGNNEQFF.

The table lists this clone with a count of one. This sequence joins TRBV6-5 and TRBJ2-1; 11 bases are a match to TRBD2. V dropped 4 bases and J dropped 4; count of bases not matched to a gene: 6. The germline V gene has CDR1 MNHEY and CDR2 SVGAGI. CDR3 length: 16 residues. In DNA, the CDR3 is TGTGCCAGCAGTTCCCCCGGGACTAGCGGTTACAATGAGCAGTTCTTC. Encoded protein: CASSSPGTSGYNEQFF.

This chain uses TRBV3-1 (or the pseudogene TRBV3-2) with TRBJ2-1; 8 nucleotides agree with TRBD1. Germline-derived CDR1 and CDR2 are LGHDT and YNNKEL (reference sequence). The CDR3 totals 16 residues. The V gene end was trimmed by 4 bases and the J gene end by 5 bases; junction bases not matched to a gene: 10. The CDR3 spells CASSPPWTGLDNEQFF. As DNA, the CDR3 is TGTGCCAGCAGCCCCCCCTGGACAGGGCTCGACAATGAGCAGTTCTTC.

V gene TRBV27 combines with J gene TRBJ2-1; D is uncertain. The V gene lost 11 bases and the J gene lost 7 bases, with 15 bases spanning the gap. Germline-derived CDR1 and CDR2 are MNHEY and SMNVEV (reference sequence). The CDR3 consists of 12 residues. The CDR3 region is CASGSVLNEQFF. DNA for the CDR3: TGTGCCTCCGGCAGCGTTCTGAATGAGCAGTTCTTC.

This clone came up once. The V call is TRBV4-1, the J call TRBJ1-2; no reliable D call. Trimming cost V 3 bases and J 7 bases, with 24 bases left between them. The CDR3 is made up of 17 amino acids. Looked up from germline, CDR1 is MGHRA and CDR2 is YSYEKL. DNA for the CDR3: TGCGCCAGCAGCCAGGAGGTCGTCGTTCGGCTGGCGGGTGGCTACACCTTC. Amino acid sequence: CASSQEVVVRLAGGYTF.

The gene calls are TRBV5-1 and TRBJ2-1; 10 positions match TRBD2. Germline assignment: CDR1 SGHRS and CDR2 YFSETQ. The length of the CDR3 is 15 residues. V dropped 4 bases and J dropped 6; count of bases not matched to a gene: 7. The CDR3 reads CASSPTSGASNEQFF. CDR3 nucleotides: TGCGCCAGCAGCCCCACTAGCGGGGCCTCCAATGAGCAGTTCTTC.

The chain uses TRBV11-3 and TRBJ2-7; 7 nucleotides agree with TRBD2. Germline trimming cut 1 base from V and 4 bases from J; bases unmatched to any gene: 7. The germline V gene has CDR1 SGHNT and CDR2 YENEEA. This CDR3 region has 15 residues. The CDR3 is CASSLGASGLYEQYF. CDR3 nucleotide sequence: TGTGCCAGCAGCTTAGGGGCTAGCGGCTTGTACGAGCAGTACTTC.

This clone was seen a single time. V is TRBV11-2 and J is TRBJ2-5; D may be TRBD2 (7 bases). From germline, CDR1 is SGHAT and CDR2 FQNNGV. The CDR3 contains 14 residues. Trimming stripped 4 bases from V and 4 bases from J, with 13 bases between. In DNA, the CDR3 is TGTGCCAGCAGCTGGGGGGGCAACCGAGAGACCCAGTACTTC. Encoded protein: CASSWGGNRETQYF. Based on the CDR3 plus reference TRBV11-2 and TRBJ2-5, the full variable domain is EAGVAQSPRYKIIEKRQSVAFWCNPISGHATLYWYQQILGQGPKLLIQFQNNGVVDDSQLPKDRFSAERLKGVDSTLKIQPAKLEDSAVYLCASSWGGNRETQYFGPGTRLLVL.

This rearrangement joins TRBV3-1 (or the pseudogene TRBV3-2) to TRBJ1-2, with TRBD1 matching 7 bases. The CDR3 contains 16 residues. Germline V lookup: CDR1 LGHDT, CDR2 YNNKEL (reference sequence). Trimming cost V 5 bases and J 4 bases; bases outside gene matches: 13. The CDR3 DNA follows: TGTGCCAGCAGCTCCCGAGGGGGCGGGCATGGCTATGGCTACACCTTC. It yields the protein CASSSRGGGHGYGYTF.

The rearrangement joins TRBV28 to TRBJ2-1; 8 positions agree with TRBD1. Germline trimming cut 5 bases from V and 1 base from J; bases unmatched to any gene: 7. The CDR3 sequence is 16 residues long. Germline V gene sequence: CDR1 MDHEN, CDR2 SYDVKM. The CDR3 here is CASSPPGQGSYNEQFF. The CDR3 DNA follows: TGTGCCAGCAGTCCCCCCGGACAGGGTTCCTACAATGAGCAGTTCTTC.

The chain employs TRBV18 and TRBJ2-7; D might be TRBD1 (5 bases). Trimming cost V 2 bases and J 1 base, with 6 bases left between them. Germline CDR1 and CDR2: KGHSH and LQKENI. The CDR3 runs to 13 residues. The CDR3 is CASSPSGSYEQYF. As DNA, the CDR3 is TGTGCCAGCTCACCATCAGGGTCCTACGAGCAGTACTTC.

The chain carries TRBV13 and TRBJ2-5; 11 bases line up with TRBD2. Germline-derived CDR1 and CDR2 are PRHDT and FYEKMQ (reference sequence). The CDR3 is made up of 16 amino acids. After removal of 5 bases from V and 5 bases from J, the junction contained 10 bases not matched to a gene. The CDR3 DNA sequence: TGTGCCAGCAGCGCCGCACTAGCGGGAGTGGTGGAGACCCAGTACTTC. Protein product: CASSAALAGVVETQYF.

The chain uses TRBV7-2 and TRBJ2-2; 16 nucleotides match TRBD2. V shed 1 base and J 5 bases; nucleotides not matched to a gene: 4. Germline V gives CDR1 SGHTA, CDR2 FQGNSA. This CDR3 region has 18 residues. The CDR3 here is CASSLGGLAGGRTGELFF. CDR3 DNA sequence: TGTGCCAGCAGCTTAGGGGGACTAGCGGGAGGGAGGACCGGGGAGCTGTTTTTT.

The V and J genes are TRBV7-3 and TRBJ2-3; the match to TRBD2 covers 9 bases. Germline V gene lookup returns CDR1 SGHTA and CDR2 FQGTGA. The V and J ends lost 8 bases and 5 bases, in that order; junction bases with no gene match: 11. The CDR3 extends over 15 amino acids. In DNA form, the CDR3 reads TGTGCCAGCCGACTGGCGGGGGGGCCGGGAGATACGCAGTATTTT. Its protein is CASRLAGGPGDTQYF.

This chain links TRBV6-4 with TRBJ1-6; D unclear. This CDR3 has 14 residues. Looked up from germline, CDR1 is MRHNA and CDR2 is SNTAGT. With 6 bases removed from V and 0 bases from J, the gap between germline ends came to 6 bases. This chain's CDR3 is CASSRSSYNSPLHF. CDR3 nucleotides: TGTGCCAGCAGCCGCAGCTCCTATAATTCACCCCTCCACTTT.

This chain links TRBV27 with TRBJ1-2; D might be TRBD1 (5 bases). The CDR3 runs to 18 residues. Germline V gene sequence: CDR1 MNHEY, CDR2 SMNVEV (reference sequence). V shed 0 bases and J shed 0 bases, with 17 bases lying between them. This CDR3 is CASSLSRGWGLTNYGYTF. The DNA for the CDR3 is TGTGCCAGCAGTTTATCGAGGGGTTGGGGACTAACTAACTATGGCTACACCTTC.

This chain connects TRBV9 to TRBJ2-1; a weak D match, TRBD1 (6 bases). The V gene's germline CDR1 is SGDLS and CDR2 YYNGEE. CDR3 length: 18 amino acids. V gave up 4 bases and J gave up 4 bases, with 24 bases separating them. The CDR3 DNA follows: TGTGCCAGCAGCCCGAGAGGCCCCCCGGGACACCCTTACAATGAGCAGTTCTTC. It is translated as CASSPRGPPGHPYNEQFF.

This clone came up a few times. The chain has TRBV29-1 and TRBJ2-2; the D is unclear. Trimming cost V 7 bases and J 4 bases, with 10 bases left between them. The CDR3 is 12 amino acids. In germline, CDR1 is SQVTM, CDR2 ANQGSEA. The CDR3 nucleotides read TGCAGCGGCGTGCGAGGCACCGGGGAGCTGTTTTTT. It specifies CSGVRGTGELFF.

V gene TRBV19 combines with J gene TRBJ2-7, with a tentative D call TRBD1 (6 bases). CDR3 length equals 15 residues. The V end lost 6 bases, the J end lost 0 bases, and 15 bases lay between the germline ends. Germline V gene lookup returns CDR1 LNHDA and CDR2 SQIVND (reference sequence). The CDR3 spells CASSPRDTSSYEQYF. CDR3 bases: TGTGCCAGTAGCCCCCGGGACACGAGCTCCTACGAGCAGTACTTC.